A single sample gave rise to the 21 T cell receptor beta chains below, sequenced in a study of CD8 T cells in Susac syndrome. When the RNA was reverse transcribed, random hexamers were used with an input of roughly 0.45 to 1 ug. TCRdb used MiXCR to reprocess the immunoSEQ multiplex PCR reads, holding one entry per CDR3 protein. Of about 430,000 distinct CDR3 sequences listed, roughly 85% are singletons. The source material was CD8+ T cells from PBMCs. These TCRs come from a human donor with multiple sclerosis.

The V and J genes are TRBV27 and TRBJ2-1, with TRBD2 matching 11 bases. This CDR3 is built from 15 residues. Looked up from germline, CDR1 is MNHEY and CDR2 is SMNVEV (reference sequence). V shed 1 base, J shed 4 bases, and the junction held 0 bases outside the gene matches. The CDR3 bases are TGTGCCAGCAGTTTATGGACTAGCGGGTACAATGAGCAGTTCTTC. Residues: CASSLWTSGYNEQFF.

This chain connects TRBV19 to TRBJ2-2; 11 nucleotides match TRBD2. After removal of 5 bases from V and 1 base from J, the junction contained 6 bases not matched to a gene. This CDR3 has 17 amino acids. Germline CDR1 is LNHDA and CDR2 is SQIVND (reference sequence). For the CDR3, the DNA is TGTGCCAGTAGTTTGTGGGGACTAGCGGTGAACACCGGGGAGCTGTTTTTT. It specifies CASSLWGLAVNTGELFF. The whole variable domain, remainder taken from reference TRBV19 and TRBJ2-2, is DGGITQSPKYLFRKEGQNVTLSCEQNLNHDAMYWYRQDPGQGLRLIYYSQIVNDFQKGDIAEGYSVSREKKESFPLTVTSAQKNPTAFYLCASSLWGLAVNTGELFFGEGSRLTVL.

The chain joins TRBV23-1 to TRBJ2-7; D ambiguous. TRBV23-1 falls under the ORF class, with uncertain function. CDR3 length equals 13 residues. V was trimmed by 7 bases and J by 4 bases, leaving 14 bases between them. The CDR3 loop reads CASTPDTEYEQYF. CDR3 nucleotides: TGCGCCAGCACTCCCGACACGGAGTACGAGCAGTACTTC.

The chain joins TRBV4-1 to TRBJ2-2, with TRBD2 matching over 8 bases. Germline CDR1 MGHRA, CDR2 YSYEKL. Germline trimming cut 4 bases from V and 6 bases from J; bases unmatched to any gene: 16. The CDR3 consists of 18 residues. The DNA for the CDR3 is TGCGCCAGCAGCCCAACGAGGTTGCGAGCGGGAGTACCCGGGGAGCTGTTTTTT. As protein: CASSPTRLRAGVPGELFF.

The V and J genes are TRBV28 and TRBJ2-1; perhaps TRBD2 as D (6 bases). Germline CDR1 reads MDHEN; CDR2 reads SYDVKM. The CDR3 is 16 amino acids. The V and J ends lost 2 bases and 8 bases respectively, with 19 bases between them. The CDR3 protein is CASSLLRGARQDEQFF. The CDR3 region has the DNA TGTGCCAGCAGTTTACTTCGCGGGGCCCGGCAGGATGAGCAGTTCTTC.

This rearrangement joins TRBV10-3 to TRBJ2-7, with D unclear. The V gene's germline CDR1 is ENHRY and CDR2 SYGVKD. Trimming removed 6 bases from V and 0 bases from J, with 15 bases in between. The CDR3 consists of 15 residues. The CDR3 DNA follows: TGTGCCATCAGATTGACACTAACGGGCTCCTACGAGCAGTACTTC. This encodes CAIRLTLTGSYEQYF.

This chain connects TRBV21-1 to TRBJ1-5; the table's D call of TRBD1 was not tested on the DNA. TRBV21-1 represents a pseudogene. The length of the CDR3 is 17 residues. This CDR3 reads CASSRVPGPGLWQPQHF. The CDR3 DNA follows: TGTGCCAGCAGCAGAGTTCCGGGACCGGGTCTTTGGCAGCCCCAGCATTTT.

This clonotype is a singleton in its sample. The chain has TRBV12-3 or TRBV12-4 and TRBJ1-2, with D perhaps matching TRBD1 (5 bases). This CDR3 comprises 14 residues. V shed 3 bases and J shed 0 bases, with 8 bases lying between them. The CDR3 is CASSFGTSNYGYTF. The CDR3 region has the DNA TGTGCCAGCAGTTTCGGGACCTCTAACTATGGCTACACCTTC.

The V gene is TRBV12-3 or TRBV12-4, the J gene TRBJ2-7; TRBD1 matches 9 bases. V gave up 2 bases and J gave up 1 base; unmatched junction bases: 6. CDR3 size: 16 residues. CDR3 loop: CASSLPGQGLSYEQYF. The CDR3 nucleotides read TGTGCCAGCAGTTTACCGGGACAGGGCCTTTCCTACGAGCAGTACTTC.

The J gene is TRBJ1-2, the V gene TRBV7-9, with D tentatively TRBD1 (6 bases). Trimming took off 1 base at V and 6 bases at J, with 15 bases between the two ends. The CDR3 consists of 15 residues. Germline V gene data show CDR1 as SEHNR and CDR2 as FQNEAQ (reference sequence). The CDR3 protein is CASSLEGAGADGYTF. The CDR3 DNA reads TGTGCCAGCAGCTTAGAGGGTGCAGGGGCGGATGGCTACACCTTC. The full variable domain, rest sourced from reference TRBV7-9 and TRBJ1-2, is DTGVSQNPRHKITKRGQNVTFRCDPISEHNRLYWYRQTLGQGPEFLTYFQNEAQLEKSRLLSDRFSAERPKGSFSTLEIQRTEQGDSAMYLCASSLEGAGADGYTFGSGTRLTVV.

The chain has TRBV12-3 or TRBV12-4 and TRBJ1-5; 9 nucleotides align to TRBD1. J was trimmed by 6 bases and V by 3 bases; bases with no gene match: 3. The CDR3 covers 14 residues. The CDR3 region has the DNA TGTGCCAGCAGTTTCGGGACAGGGACTCAGCCCCAGCATTTT. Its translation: CASSFGTGTQPQHF.

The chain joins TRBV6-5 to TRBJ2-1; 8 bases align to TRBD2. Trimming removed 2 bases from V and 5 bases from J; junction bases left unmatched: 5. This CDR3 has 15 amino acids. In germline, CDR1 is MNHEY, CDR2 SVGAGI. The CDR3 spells CASSYRASGHNEQFF. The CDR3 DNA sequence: TGTGCCAGCAGTTACCGGGCTAGCGGGCACAATGAGCAGTTCTTC.

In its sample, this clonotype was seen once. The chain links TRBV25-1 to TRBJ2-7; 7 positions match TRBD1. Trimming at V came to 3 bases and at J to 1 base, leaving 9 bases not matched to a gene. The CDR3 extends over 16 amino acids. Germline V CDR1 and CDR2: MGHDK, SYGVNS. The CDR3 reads CASSDLDRDRSYEQYF. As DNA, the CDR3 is TGTGCCAGCAGTGACTTAGACAGGGACAGATCCTACGAGCAGTACTTC.

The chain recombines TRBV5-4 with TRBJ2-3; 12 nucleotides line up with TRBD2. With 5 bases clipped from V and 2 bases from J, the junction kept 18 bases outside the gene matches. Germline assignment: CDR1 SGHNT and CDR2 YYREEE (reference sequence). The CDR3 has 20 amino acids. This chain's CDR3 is CASRPYPSLAGGPDTDTQYF. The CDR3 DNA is TGTGCCAGCAGACCTTATCCGAGTCTAGCGGGAGGGCCCGACACAGATACGCAGTATTTT. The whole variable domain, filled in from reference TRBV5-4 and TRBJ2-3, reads ETGVTQSPTHLIKTRGQQVTLRCSSQSGHNTVSWYQQALGQGPQFIFQYYREEENGRGNFPPRFSGLQFPNYSSELNVNALELDDSALYLCASRPYPSLAGGPDTDTQYFGPGTRLTVL.

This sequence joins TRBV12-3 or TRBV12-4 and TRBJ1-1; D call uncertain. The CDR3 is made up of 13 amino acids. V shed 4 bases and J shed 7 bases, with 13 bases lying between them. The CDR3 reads CASSYEISVEAFF. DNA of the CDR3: TGTGCCAGCAGTTACGAAATCAGCGTTGAAGCTTTCTTT.

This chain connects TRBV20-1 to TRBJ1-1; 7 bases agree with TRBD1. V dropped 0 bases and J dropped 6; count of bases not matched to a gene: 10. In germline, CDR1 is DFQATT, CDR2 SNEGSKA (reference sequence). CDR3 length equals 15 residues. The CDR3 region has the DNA TGCAGTGCTAGAGAGTTAAACAGGGGAAAAGCTGAAGCTTTCTTT. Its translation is CSARELNRGKAEAFF.

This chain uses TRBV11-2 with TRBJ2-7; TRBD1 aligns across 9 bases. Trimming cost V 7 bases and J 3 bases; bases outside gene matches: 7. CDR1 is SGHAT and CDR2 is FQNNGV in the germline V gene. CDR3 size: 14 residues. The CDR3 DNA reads TGTGCCAGCACATCCGGGACAGGGTTCTACGAGCAGTACTTC. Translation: CASTSGTGFYEQYF.

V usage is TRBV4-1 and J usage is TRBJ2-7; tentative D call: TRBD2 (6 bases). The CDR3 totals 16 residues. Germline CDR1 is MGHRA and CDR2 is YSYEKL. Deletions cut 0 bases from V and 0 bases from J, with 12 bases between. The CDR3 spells CASSQEVAVSSYEQYF. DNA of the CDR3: TGCGCCAGCAGCCAAGAGGTAGCGGTGAGCTCCTACGAGCAGTACTTC.

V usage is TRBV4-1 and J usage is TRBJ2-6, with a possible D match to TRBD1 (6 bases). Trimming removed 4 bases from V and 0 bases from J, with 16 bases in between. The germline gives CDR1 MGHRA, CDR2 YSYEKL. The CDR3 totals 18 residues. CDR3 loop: CASSLAGAQSSGANVLTF. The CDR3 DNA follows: TGCGCCAGCAGCCTAGCAGGGGCCCAAAGCTCTGGGGCCAACGTCCTGACTTTC.

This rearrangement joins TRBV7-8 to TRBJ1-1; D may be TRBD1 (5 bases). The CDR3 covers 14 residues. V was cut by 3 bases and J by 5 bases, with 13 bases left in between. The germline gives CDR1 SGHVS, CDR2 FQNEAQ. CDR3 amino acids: CASSFQGGYTEAFF. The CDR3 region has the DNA TGTGCCAGCAGCTTTCAGGGTGGCTATACTGAAGCTTTCTTT.

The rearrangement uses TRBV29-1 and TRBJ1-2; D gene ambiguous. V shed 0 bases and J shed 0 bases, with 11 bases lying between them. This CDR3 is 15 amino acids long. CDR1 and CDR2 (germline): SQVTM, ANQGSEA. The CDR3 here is CSVEDREDANYGYTF. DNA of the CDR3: TGCAGCGTTGAAGATCGGGAGGATGCTAACTATGGCTACACCTTC.